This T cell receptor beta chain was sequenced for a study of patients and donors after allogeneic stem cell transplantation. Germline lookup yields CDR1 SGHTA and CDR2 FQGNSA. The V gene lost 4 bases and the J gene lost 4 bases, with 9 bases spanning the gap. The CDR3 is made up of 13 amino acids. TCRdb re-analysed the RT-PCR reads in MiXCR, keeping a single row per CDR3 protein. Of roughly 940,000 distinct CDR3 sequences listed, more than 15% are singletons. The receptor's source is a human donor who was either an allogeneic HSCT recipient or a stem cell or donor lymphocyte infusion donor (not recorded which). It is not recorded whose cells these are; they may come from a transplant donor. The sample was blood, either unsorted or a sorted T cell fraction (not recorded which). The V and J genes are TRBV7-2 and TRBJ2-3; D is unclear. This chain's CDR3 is CASSSPGSDTQYF. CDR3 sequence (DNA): TGTGCCAGCAGCTCCCCCGGCTCAGATACGCAGTATTTT.